These 31 T cell receptor beta chains were all obtained from the same sample, sequenced in a study of T cell repertoires in cytomegalovirus infection. TCRdb ran MiXCR on the reads and lists one entry per CDR3 protein. In the table there are about 330,000 distinct CDR3 sequences, more than 8% of which are singletons. The sequencing input was PBMCs. All receptors derive from a human donor in good health (CMV status not recorded). Some clones in this sample may be carry-over from other donors' samples.

V is TRBV27 and J is TRBJ2-1; TRBD1 agrees at 10 bases. Trimming at V came to 8 bases and at J to 4 bases, leaving 11 bases not matched to a gene. This CDR3 is built from 16 residues. In germline, CDR1 is MNHEY, CDR2 SMNVEV (reference sequence). CDR3 DNA sequence: TGTGCCAGCGCACCCTCCGGGACAGGGGTATACAATGAGCAGTTCTTC. Its translation: CASAPSGTGVYNEQFF.

This clonotype was counted at least ten times. The chain recombines TRBV7-2 with TRBJ2-7, with 8 nucleotides matching TRBD2. The CDR3 totals 17 residues. Germline V gene sequence: CDR1 SGHTA, CDR2 FQGNSA. V shed 2 bases and J 3 bases; nucleotides not matched to a gene: 12. For the CDR3, the DNA is TGTGCCAGCAGCTTACCGCCGTGGACTAGCCGTGGCTACGAGCAGTACTTC. Translation: CASSLPPWTSRGYEQYF.

This clonotype has more than one count but fewer than ten. J is TRBJ2-7 and V is TRBV20-1; D gene uncertain. CDR3 length: 13 residues. Germline lookup yields CDR1 DFQATT and CDR2 SNEGSKA (reference sequence). Trimming left V 5 bases short and J 5 bases short, with 16 bases between. The CDR3 nucleotides read TGCAGTGCTGCCGGGCCATCGGGTCACGAGCAGTACTTC. It encodes CSAAGPSGHEQYF.

The CDR3 spells CATSRDDRGGEKLFF. In nucleotides, the CDR3 is TGTGCCACCAGCAGAGACGACAGGGGCGGTGAAAAACTGTTTTTT. The rearrangement joins TRBV15 to TRBJ1-4; 8 nucleotides match TRBD1. The V gene end was trimmed by 0 bases and the J gene end by 7 bases; junction bases not matched to a gene: 4. CDR1 LNHNV and CDR2 YYDKDF come from the germline V gene (reference sequence). The CDR3 contains 15 residues.

Ten or more counts support this clonotype. V is TRBV7-6 and J is TRBJ2-3; D perhaps matches TRBD2 (6 bases). Trimming shortened V by 1 base and J by 0 bases, and 17 bases separated the two germline ends. The CDR3 contains 18 residues. CDR1 and CDR2 from the germline V gene are SGHVS and FNYEAQ. As DNA, the CDR3 is TGTGCCAGCAGCTTAGGAGTTGGAGCGGGCGTTAGCACAGATACGCAGTATTTT. Translating gives CASSLGVGAGVSTDTQYF.

This clonotype was seen at least ten times. The DNA for the CDR3 is TGTGCCAGCAGTTACCGGGGCGGGACCTACGAGCAGTACTTC. Translation gives CASSYRGGTYEQYF. The J gene is TRBJ2-7, the V gene TRBV6-2 or TRBV6-3; D possibly corresponds to TRBD2 (6 bases). The CDR3 is 14 residues long. V gave up 2 bases and J gave up 2 bases, with 10 bases separating them. Germline assignment: CDR1 MNHEY and CDR2 SVGEGT.

In its sample, this clonotype was seen many times. The V and J genes are TRBV7-2 and TRBJ2-4; D is unclear. This CDR3 comprises 15 residues. With 5 bases removed from V and 0 bases from J, the gap between germline ends came to 11 bases. Germline CDR1 SGHTA, CDR2 FQGNSA. CDR3 DNA: TGTGCCAGCAGCCCTTCTCCGCAAGCCAAAAACATTCAGTACTTC. Amino acids: CASSPSPQAKNIQYF.

The chain recombines TRBV7-9 with TRBJ2-7, with D tentatively TRBD1 (5 bases). V lost 5 bases and J 2 bases, leaving 10 bases between the germline ends. The CDR3 consists of 13 residues. From germline, CDR1 is SEHNR and CDR2 FQNEAQ (reference sequence). The CDR3 DNA follows: TGTGCCAGCAGCCCACGACAGACCTACGAGCAGTACTTC. Its protein product is CASSPRQTYEQYF. Full variable domain (outside the CDR3, taken from reference TRBV7-9 and TRBJ2-7): DTGVSQNPRHKITKRGQNVTFRCDPISEHNRLYWYRQTLGQGPEFLTYFQNEAQLEKSRLLSDRFSAERPKGSFSTLEIQRTEQGDSAMYLCASSPRQTYEQYFGPGTRLTVT.

This clonotype has only a few counts. An end of the junction differs from the germline gene, which may be a read error. This rearrangement joins TRBV20-1 to TRBJ2-4; 7 bases align to TRBD1. The germline CDR1 and CDR2 sequences are DFQATT and SNEGSKA (reference sequence). This CDR3 comprises 14 residues. CDR3 DNA: TGCAGTGCCCAGGGGGAGTCGGCCAAAAACACTCAGTACTTC. Translated, it gives CSAQGESAKNTQYF.

Many counts were recorded for this clonotype. The rearrangement uses TRBV7-2 and TRBJ2-1, with no clear D. CDR3 size: 13 residues. With 5 bases removed from V and 1 base from J, the gap between germline ends came to 6 bases. Germline CDR1 is SGHTA and CDR2 is FQGNSA. In DNA form, the CDR3 reads TGTGCCAGCAGCCCCGTGTCCTACAATGAGCAGTTCTTC. Amino acids: CASSPVSYNEQFF.

The chain carries TRBV12-3 or TRBV12-4 and TRBJ2-1; 8 bases match TRBD2. This CDR3 is built from 17 residues. The trim removed 3 bases at V and 0 bases at J, leaving 7 bases unmatched. For the CDR3, the DNA is TGTGCCAGCAGTTTTGGGACGGGGGGGTCCTCCTACAATGAGCAGTTCTTC. It yields the protein CASSFGTGGSSYNEQFF.

The V gene is TRBV7-2, the J gene TRBJ1-3; no clear D gene. Trimming took 0 bases from V and 3 from J, leaving 21 bases between them. The CDR3 contains 19 residues. The germline CDR1 and CDR2 sequences are SGHTA and FQGNSA. This CDR3 is CASSLAVAARTSSGNTIYF. The CDR3 nucleotides read TGTGCCAGCAGCTTAGCGGTGGCAGCGAGAACCTCAAGTGGAAACACCATATATTTT.

This clonotype has at least ten counts. The CDR3 loop reads CASSSTGPANYGYTF. For the CDR3, the DNA is TGTGCCAGCAGCTCAACAGGGCCTGCTAACTATGGCTACACCTTC. The chain employs TRBV12-3 or TRBV12-4 and TRBJ1-2; possibly TRBD1 for D (6 bases). The V and J ends lost 6 bases and 0 bases respectively, with 14 bases between them. This CDR3 is built from 15 residues.

This clonotype was counted ten times or more. The chain recombines TRBV4-2 with TRBJ1-1; D call uncertain. V was clipped by 2 bases and J by 2 bases, with 9 bases between them. Per the germline V gene, CDR1 is LGHNA and CDR2 is YNFKEQ. The CDR3 runs 14 residues. CDR3 region: CASSQFSGNTEAFF. The CDR3 nucleotides read TGTGCCAGCAGCCAATTTTCAGGAAACACTGAAGCTTTCTTT.

This clonotype came up a few times. CDR3 sequence (DNA): TGTGCCAGCAGTGGGGACAGTCCGAGCTCCTACAATGAGCAGTTCTTC. Amino acids: CASSGDSPSSYNEQFF. This sequence joins TRBV28 and TRBJ2-1, with 7 bases lining up with TRBD1. The germline gives CDR1 MDHEN, CDR2 SYDVKM. This CDR3 region has 16 residues. V lost 5 bases and J lost 0; bases outside the gene matches: 7.

This clonotype was seen at least ten times. The V call is TRBV7-3, the J call TRBJ2-1, with 9 bases fitting TRBD2. CDR1 is SGHTA and CDR2 is FQGTGA in the germline V gene. The CDR3 is 13 residues long. V trimming: 5 bases; J trimming: 8 bases; junction bases outside the gene matches: 4. The CDR3 region is CASSQRGADEQFF. CDR3 coding DNA: TGTGCCAGCAGCCAGCGGGGGGCGGATGAGCAGTTCTTC.

Comments on this clonotype: The germline gene is not matched at one end of the junction; a read error may be the cause. The chain couples TRBV7-9 to TRBJ2-7; TRBD1 matches 12 bases. Germline loops: CDR1 SEHNR, CDR2 FQNEAQ (reference sequence). This CDR3 spans 16 amino acids. The CDR3 DNA reads as TGTGCCAGGAGCTATGACCCGGGACAGGGGGCACAAGTGCAGTACTTC. Amino acid sequence: CARSYDPGQGAQVQYF.

The rearrangement links TRBV7-7 to TRBJ2-4; D gene uncertain. V lost 5 bases and J 4 bases, leaving 15 bases between the germline ends. Germline CDR1 reads SSHAT; CDR2 reads FNYEAQ (reference sequence). The CDR3 sequence is 15 residues long. The CDR3 bases are TGTGCCAGCAGCGCCGGCCCGCGACCTAAAAACATTCAGTACTTC. It is translated as CASSAGPRPKNIQYF.

In this sample, this clonotype turned up a few times. The rearrangement links TRBV6-9 to TRBJ2-7; possible D gene TRBD1, 6 bases. The CDR3 has 14 amino acids. Per the germline V gene, CDR1 is MNHGY and CDR2 is SVAAGI. With 3 bases removed from V and 1 base from J, the gap between germline ends came to 10 bases. The CDR3 coding sequence is TGTGCCAGCAGTTACGGGGACACATCCTACGAGCAGTACTTC. It encodes CASSYGDTSYEQYF.

This chain joins TRBV7-2 and TRBJ2-1; D not resolved. Trimming removed 5 bases at V and 2 bases at J, with 16 bases between. CDR1 and CDR2 from the germline V gene are SGHTA and FQGNSA. The CDR3 spans 16 residues. The CDR3 is CASSPAPLPAYNEQFF. The CDR3 DNA reads as TGTGCCAGCAGCCCGGCTCCTCTCCCGGCCTACAATGAGCAGTTCTTC.

This clonotype was seen at least ten times. This rearrangement joins TRBV18 to TRBJ2-3; D gene unclear. This CDR3 region has 15 residues. The V end lost 3 bases, the J end lost 2 bases, and 12 bases lay between the germline ends. The germline CDR1 and CDR2 sequences are KGHSH and LQKENI. The CDR3 spells CASSPGFSDTDTQYF. CDR3 nucleotide sequence: TGTGCCAGCTCACCCGGTTTTTCCGACACAGATACGCAGTATTTT.

A few counts support this clonotype. The CDR3: CASLMGAGVYEQYF. For the CDR3, the DNA is TGTGCCAGCCTAATGGGAGCGGGAGTGTACGAGCAGTACTTC. The chain couples TRBV7-2 to TRBJ2-7; 8 bases are shared with TRBD2. Germline loops: CDR1 SGHTA, CDR2 FQGNSA. The CDR3 runs 14 residues. With 8 bases clipped from V and 4 bases from J, the junction kept 10 bases outside the gene matches.

This chain links TRBV2 with TRBJ2-4, with D possibly being TRBD1 or TRBD2 (5 bases each). The CDR3 totals 17 residues. Trimming stripped 4 bases from V and 1 base from J, with 17 bases between. Per the germline V gene, CDR1 is SNHLY and CDR2 is FYNNEI. CDR3 DNA sequence: TGTGCCAGCAGTGCCCGGGACCCTGGGTGGGCCAAAAACATTCAGTACTTC. This codes for CASSARDPGWAKNIQYF.

V usage is TRBV25-1 and J usage is TRBJ1-4, with 8 bases lining up with TRBD1. The CDR3 length is 15 residues. The germline V gene has CDR1 MGHDK and CDR2 SYGVNS. V shed 5 bases and J 5 bases; nucleotides not matched to a gene: 7. The DNA for the CDR3 is TGTGCCAGCAGTTCCCGGACAGGGATGAATGAAAAACTGTTTTTT. This sequence encodes CASSSRTGMNEKLFF. Full variable domain (outside the CDR3, taken from reference TRBV25-1 and TRBJ1-4): EADIYQTPRYLVIGTGKKITLECSQTMGHDKMYWYQQDPGMELHLIHYSYGVNSTEKGDLSSESTVSRIRTEHFPLTLESARPSHTSQYLCASSSRTGMNEKLFFGSGTQLSVL.

This clonotype was counted only a few times. The genes are TRBV12-3 or TRBV12-4 and TRBJ2-4, with 7 bases lining up with TRBD1. V lost 3 bases and J lost 4; bases outside the gene matches: 12. This CDR3 is 17 amino acids long. CDR3 bases: TGTGCCAGCAGTTTCCGCCCACAGGGGAAGTCGAAAAACATTCAGTACTTC. Protein product: CASSFRPQGKSKNIQYF.

This clonotype was recorded many times. This sequence joins TRBV4-2 and TRBJ1-1, with 8 positions matching TRBD1. Germline V gives CDR1 LGHNA, CDR2 YNFKEQ. The CDR3 is 17 residues long. V shed 4 bases, J shed 0 bases, and the junction held 10 bases outside the gene matches. The CDR3: CASSLQGAGALNTEAFF. CDR3 in DNA: TGTGCCAGCAGCCTCCAGGGGGCAGGGGCCCTGAACACTGAAGCTTTCTTT.

This clonotype showed up many times. V is TRBV28 and J is TRBJ2-7; the D is unclear. V lost 6 bases, J lost 2 bases, and 14 bases lay in between. CDR3 length: 14 residues. Germline V CDR1 and CDR2: MDHEN, SYDVKM. CDR3 in DNA: TGTGCCAGCAGATCGGTCCTTGCCGCCTACGAGCAGTACTTC. Encoded protein: CASRSVLAAYEQYF.

V and J are TRBV4-2 and TRBJ2-1, with D perhaps matching TRBD2 (6 bases). The CDR3 runs to 15 residues. Germline-derived CDR1 and CDR2 are LGHNA and YNFKEQ. V gave up 3 bases and J gave up 8 bases, with 17 bases separating them. CDR3 sequence: CASSHPPGSGHEQFF. The CDR3 coding sequence is TGTGCCAGCAGCCATCCCCCCGGGAGCGGCCATGAGCAGTTCTTC.

The rearrangement links TRBV3-1 to TRBJ1-2, with unresolved D. This CDR3 spans 13 amino acids. Trimming shortened V by 3 bases and J by 4 bases, and 9 bases separated the two germline ends. In germline, CDR1 is LGHDT, CDR2 YNNKEL (reference sequence). The CDR3 reads CASSQSGTYGYTF. The CDR3 bases are TGTGCCAGCAGCCAGTCCGGTACCTATGGCTACACCTTC.

This chain joins TRBV5-1 and TRBJ2-1; TRBD2 matches at 8 bases. CDR3 size: 17 residues. V lost 3 bases and J lost 3; bases outside the gene matches: 11. In germline, CDR1 is SGHRS, CDR2 YFSETQ. CDR3 DNA sequence: TGCGCCAGCAGCTCGAGCGCCGGGACTAGAATCTACAATGAGCAGTTCTTC. It specifies CASSSSAGTRIYNEQFF.

This clonotype was seen repeatedly, ten times or more. This rearrangement joins TRBV7-2 to TRBJ1-2; perhaps TRBD1 as D (6 bases). CDR1 and CDR2 (germline): SGHTA, FQGNSA. V shed 5 bases and J shed 2 bases, with 12 bases lying between them. The CDR3 runs to 14 residues. This CDR3 reads CASSTGTGNYGYTF. CDR3 nucleotide sequence: TGTGCCAGCAGCACAGGGACGGGGAACTATGGCTACACCTTC.